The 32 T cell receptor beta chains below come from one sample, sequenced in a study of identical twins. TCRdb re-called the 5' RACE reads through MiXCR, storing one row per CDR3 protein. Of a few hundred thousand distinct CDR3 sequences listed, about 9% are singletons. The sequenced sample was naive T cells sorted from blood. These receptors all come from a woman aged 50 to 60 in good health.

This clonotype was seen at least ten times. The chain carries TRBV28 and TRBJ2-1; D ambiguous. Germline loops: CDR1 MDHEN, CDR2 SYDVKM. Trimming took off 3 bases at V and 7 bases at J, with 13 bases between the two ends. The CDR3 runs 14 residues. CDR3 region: CASSFIRNMNEQFF. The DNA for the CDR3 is TGTGCCAGCAGTTTCATTCGGAACATGAATGAGCAGTTCTTC.

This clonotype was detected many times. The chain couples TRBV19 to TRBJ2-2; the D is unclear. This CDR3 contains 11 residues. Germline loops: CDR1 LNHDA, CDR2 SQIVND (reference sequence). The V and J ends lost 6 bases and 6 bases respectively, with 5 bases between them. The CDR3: CASSAAGELFF. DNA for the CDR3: TGTGCCAGTAGCGCGGCCGGGGAGCTGTTTTTT.

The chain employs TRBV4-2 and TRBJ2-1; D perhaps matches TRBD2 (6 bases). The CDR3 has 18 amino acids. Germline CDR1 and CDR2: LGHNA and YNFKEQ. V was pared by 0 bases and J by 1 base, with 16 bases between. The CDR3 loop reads CASSQDPRAGTSYNEQFF. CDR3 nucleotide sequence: TGTGCCAGCAGCCAAGACCCCCGGGCGGGAACTTCCTACAATGAGCAGTTCTTC.

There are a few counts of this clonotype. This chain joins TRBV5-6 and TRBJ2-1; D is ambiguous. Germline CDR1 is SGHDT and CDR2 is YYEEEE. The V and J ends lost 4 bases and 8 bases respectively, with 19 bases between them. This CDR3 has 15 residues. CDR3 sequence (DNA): TGTGCCAGCAGCCGATCTTTAGTGGTATTTGATGAGCAGTTCTTC. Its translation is CASSRSLVVFDEQFF.

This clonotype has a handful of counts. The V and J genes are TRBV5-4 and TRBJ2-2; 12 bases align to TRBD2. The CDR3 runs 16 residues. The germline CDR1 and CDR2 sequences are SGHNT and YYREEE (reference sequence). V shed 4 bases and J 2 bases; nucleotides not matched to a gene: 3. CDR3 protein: CASSPTSGRNTGELFF. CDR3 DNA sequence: TGTGCCAGCAGCCCGACTAGCGGGAGAAACACCGGGGAGCTGTTTTTT.

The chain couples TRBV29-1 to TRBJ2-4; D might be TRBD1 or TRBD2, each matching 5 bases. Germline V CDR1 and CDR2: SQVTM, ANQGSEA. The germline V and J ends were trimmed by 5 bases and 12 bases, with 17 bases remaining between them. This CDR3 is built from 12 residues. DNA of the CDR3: TGCAGCGTTTTTTTGGGGGTATACGGTCAGTACTTC. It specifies CSVFLGVYGQYF.

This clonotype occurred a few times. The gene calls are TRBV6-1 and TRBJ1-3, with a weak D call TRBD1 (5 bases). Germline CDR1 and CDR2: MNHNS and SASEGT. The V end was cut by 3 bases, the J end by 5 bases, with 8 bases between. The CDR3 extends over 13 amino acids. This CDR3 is CASSEGGRNTIYF. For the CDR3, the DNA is TGTGCCAGCAGTGAGGGGGGGAGAAACACCATATATTTT.

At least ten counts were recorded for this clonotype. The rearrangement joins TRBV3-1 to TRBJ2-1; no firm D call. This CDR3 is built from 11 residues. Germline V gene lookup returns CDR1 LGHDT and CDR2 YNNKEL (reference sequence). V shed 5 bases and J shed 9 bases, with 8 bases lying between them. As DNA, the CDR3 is TGTGCCAGCAGCGAGACCGGTGAGCAGTTCTTC. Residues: CASSETGEQFF.

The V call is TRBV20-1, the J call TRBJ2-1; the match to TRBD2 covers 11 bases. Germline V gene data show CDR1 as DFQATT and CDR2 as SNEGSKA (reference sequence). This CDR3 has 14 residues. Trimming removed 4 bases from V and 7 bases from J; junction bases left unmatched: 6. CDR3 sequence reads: CSAKPASGGNEQFF. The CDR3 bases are TGCAGTGCTAAGCCGGCTAGCGGGGGGAATGAGCAGTTCTTC.

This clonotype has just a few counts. CDR3 DNA: TGTGCCAGCAGCCAACGGCTAGCGGAGAGCAATGAGCAGTTCTTC. Its protein product is CASSQRLAESNEQFF. The gene calls are TRBV3-1 and TRBJ2-1, with TRBD2 identical over 7 bases. Germline V lookup: CDR1 LGHDT, CDR2 YNNKEL (reference sequence). Trimming removed 2 bases from V and 6 bases from J; junction bases left unmatched: 7. CDR3 length: 15 amino acids.

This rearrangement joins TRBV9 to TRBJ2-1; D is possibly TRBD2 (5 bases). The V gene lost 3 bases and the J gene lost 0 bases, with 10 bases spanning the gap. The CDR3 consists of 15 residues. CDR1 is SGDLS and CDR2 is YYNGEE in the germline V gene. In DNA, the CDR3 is TGTGCCAGCAGCGCCAGCGGTATCTCCTACAATGAGCAGTTCTTC. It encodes CASSASGISYNEQFF.

The chain's CDR3 is CSAFQVNGNQPQHF. As DNA, the CDR3 is TGCAGTGCTTTCCAGGTAAATGGCAATCAGCCCCAGCATTTT. The chain uses TRBV20-1 and TRBJ1-5; no definite D call. Trimming removed 5 bases at V and 2 bases at J, with 13 bases between. The CDR3 totals 14 residues. Germline loops: CDR1 DFQATT, CDR2 SNEGSKA (reference sequence).

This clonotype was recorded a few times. CDR3 bases: TGTGCCAGCAGTTTGACAGGGGAAGGCTACACCTTC. It is translated as CASSLTGEGYTF. J is TRBJ1-2 and V is TRBV27; 8 bases agree with TRBD1. The CDR3 is 12 amino acids. Germline CDR1 and CDR2: MNHEY and SMNVEV (reference sequence). The V and J ends lost 3 bases and 8 bases, in that order; junction bases with no gene match: 2.

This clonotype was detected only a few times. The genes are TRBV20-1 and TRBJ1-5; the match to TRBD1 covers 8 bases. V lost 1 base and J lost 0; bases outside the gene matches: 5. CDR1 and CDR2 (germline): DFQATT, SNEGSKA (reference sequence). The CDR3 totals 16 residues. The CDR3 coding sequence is TGCAGTGCTAGAGGGGACAGGATCGATAGCAATCAGCCCCAGCATTTT. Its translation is CSARGDRIDSNQPQHF.

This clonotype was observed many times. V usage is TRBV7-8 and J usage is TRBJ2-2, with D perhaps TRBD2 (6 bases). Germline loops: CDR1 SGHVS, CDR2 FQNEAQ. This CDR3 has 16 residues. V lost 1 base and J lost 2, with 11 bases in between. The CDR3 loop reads CASSLGLARNTGELFF. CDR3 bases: TGTGCCAGCAGCTTAGGTCTAGCGAGAAACACCGGGGAGCTGTTTTTT.

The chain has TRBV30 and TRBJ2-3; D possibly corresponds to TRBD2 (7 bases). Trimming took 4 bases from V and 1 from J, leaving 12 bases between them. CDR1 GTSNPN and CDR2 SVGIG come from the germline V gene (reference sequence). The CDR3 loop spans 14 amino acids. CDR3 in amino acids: CAWKGGRGTDTQYF. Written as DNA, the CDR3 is TGTGCCTGGAAAGGGGGGAGGGGCACAGATACGCAGTATTTT. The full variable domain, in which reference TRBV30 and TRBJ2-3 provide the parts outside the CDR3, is SQTIHQWPATLVQPVGSPLSLECTVEGTSNPNLYWYRQAAGRGLQLLFYSVGIGQISSEVPQNLSASRPQDRQFILSSKKLLLSDSGFYLCAWKGGRGTDTQYFGPGTRLTVL.

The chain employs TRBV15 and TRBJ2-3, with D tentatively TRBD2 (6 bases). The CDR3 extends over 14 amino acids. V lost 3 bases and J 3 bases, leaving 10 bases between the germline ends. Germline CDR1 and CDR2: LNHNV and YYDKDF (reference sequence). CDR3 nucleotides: TGTGCCACCAGCAGCACCGGGACTACAGATACGCAGTATTTT. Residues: CATSSTGTTDTQYF.

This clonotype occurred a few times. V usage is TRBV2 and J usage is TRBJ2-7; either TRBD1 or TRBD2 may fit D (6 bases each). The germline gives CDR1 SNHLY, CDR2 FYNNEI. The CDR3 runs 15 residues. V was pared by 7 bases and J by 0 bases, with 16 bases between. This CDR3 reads CASIGGTASSYEQYF. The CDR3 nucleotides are TGTGCCAGCATAGGGGGGACGGCTAGCTCCTACGAGCAGTACTTC.

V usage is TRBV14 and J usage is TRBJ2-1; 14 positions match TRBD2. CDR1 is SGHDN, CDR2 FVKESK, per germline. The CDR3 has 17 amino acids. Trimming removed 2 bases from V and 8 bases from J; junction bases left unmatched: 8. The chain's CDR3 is CASSQKGLAGGRDEQFF. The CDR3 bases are TGTGCCAGCAGCCAAAAAGGACTAGCGGGAGGTCGCGATGAGCAGTTCTTC.

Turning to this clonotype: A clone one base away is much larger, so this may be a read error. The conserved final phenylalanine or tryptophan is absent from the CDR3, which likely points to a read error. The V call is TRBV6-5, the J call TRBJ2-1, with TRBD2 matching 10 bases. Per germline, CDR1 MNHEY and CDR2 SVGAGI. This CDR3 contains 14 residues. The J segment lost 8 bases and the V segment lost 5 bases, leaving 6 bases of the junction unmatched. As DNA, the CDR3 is TGTGCCAGCAGTAAGGGACTAGCGTCCGATGAGCAGTTCTAC. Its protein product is CASSKGLASDEQFY.

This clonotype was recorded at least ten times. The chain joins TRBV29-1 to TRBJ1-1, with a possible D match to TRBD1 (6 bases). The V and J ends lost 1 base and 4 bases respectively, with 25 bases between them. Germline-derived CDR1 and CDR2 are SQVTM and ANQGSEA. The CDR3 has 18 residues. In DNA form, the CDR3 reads TGCAGCGTTGAAGCCTACAGGGAAAACGGGGTTAGGGGCACTGAAGCTTTCTTT. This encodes CSVEAYRENGVRGTEAFF. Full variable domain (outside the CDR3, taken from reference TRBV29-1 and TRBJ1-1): SAVISQKPSRDICQRGTSLTIQCQVDSQVTMMFWYRQQPGQSLTLIATANQGSEATYESGFVIDKFPISRPNLTFSTLTVSNMSPEDSSIYLCSVEAYRENGVRGTEAFFGQGTRLTVV.

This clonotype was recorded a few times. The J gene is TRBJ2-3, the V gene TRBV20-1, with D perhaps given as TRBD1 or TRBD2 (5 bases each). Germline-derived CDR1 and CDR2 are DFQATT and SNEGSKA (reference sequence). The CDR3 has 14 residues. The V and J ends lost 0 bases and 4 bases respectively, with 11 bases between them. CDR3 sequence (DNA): TGCAGTGCTAGAGATGTGAGGGACCCAGATACGCAGTATTTT. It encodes CSARDVRDPDTQYF.

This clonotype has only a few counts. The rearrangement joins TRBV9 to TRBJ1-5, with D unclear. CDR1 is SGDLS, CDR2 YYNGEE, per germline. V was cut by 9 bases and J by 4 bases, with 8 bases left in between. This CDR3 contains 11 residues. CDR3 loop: CAIFRNQPQHF. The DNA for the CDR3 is TGTGCCATCTTCCGGAATCAGCCCCAGCATTTT. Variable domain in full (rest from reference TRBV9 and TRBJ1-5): DSGVTQTPKHLITATGQRVTLRCSPRSGDLSVYWYQQSLDQGLQFLIQYYNGEERAKGNILERFSAQQFPDLHSELNLSSLELGDSALYFCAIFRNQPQHFGDGTRLSIL.

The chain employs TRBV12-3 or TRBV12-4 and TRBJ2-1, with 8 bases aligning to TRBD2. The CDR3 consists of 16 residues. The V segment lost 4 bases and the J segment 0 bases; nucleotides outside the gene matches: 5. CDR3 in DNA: TGTGCCAGCAGTTGGAGGAGCGGGAGCTCCTACAATGAGCAGTTCTTC. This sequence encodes CASSWRSGSSYNEQFF.

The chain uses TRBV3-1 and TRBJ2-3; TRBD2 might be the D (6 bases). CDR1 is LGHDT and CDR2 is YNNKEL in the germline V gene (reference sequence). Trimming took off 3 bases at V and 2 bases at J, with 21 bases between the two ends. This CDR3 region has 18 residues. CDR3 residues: CASSQDPFGGRITDTQYF. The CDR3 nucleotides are TGTGCCAGCAGCCAGGACCCCTTTGGGGGGAGGATCACAGATACGCAGTATTTT.

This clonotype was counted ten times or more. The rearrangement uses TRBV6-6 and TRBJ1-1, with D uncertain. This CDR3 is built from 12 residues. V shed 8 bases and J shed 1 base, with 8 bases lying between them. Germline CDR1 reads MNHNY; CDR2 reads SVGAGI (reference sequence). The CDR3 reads CASSNRNTEAFF. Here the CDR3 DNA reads TGTGCCAGCTCTAACAGGAACACTGAAGCTTTCTTT.

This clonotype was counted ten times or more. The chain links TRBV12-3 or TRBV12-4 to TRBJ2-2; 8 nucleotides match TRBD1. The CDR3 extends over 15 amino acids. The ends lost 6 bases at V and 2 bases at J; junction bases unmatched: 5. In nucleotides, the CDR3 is TGTGCCAGCAGCAGGACAGGGAGTAACACCGGGGAGCTGTTTTTT. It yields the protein CASSRTGSNTGELFF.

The CDR3 DNA reads TGTGCCATCAGTGAGAGGGGAGCCGCCTTCAACGAGCAGTACTTC. Translating gives CAISERGAAFNEQYF. The chain employs TRBV10-3 and TRBJ2-7; either TRBD1 or TRBD2 may fit D (5 bases each). This CDR3 comprises 15 residues. Trimming removed 2 bases from V and 5 bases from J, with 16 bases in between. Germline assignment: CDR1 ENHRY and CDR2 SYGVKD.

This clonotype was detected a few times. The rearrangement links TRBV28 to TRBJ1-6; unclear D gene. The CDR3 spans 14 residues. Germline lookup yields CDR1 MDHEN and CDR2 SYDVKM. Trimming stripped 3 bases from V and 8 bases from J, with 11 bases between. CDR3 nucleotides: TGTGCCAGCAGTTTCAGGAAGGGAGATTCACCCCTCCACTTT. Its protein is CASSFRKGDSPLHF.

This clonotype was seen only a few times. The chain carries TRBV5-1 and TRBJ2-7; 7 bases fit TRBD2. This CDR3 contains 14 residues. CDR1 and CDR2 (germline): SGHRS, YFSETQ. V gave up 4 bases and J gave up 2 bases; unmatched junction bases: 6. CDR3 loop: CASSRLAGPYEQYF. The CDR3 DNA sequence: TGCGCCAGCAGCAGACTAGCAGGGCCCTACGAGCAGTACTTC. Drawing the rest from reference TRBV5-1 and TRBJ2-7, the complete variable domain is KAGVTQTPRYLIKTRGQQVTLSCSPISGHRSVSWYQQTPGQGLQFLFEYFSETQRNKGNFPGRFSGRQFSNSRSEMNVSTLELGDSALYLCASSRLAGPYEQYFGPGTRLTVT.

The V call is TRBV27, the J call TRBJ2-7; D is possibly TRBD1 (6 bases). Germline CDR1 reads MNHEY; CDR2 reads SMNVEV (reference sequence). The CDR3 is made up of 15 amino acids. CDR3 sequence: CASSSLTGSGYKQYV. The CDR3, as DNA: TGTGCCAGCAGTTCCCTAACAGGGAGTGGCTACAAGCAGTACGTC.

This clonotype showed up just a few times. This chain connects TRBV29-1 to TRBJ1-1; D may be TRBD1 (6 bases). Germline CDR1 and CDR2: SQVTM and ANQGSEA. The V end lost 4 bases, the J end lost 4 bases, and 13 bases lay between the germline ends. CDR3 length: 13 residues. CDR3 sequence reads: CSVVLVGGTEAFF. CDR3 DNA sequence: TGCAGCGTTGTATTAGTAGGGGGCACTGAAGCTTTCTTT.